Listed here are 20 T cell receptor beta chains from one sample, sequenced in a study of T-cell memory formation after mild COVID-19. TCRdb re-called the 5' RACE reads with MiXCR, one entry per CDR3 protein. In the table there are under 35,000 distinct CDR3 sequences, under 25% of which are singletons. The sample taken for sequencing was PBMCs or a T cell subset sorted from them (not recorded which). These receptor sequences come from an adult who had mild COVID-19 (a few samples of this study predate the infection). Cell type and time point are not known.

This clonotype was seen many times. The rearrangement uses TRBV4-2 and TRBJ2-7; maybe TRBD1 (6 bases). Germline CDR1 is LGHNA and CDR2 is YNFKEQ. V lost 1 base and J lost 3, with 10 bases in between. The length of the CDR3 is 14 residues. Written as DNA, the CDR3 is TGTGCCAGCAGCCAAGGTTCAGGGGACTACGAGCAGTACTTC. Its translation: CASSQGSGDYEQYF.

This clonotype was detected ten times or more. The chain links TRBV6-1 to TRBJ2-3, with 8 positions matching TRBD2. V gave up 9 bases and J gave up 4 bases; unmatched junction bases: 9. The CDR3 runs 14 residues. From germline, CDR1 is MNHNS and CDR2 SASEGT. The CDR3 DNA sequence: TGTGCCAGATCTCGGGGGGGGCCGTCAGATACGCAGTATTTT. It yields the protein CARSRGGPSDTQYF.

This chain joins TRBV3-1 and TRBJ1-5; D is unclear. V lost 0 bases, J lost 4 bases, and 10 bases lay in between. This CDR3 is 15 amino acids long. The germline gives CDR1 LGHDT, CDR2 YNNKEL (reference sequence). CDR3 loop: CASSQDKGSNQPQHF. As DNA, the CDR3 is TGTGCCAGCAGCCAAGATAAGGGTTCGAATCAGCCCCAGCATTTT.

This clonotype has a count of ten or more. J is TRBJ2-3 and V is TRBV5-6; the D gene is possibly TRBD2 (5 bases). V gave up 2 bases and J gave up 0 bases, with 7 bases separating them. The CDR3 totals 14 residues. Germline V lookup: CDR1 SGHDT, CDR2 YYEEEE. For the CDR3, the DNA is TGTGCCAGCAGCTTCCGGACTAGCACAGATACGCAGTATTTT. Protein: CASSFRTSTDTQYF.

The J gene is TRBJ1-2, the V gene TRBV19; 8 nucleotides align to TRBD1. The CDR3 covers 11 residues. Germline values: CDR1 LNHDA, CDR2 SQIVND (reference sequence). The CDR3 coding sequence is TGTGCGTGTCAGGGGGCGATTGGCTACACCTTC. Protein sequence: CACQGAIGYTF.

This clonotype showed up many times. This chain uses TRBV30 with TRBJ1-1, with D possibly TRBD1 on 5 matching bases. Trimming left V 2 bases short and J 0 bases short, with 22 bases between. This CDR3 has 18 residues. Germline CDR1 reads GTSNPN; CDR2 reads SVGIG (reference sequence). As DNA, the CDR3 is TGTGCCTGGAGTCCGTCGCGGGGCAGGTGGGGCATGAACACTGAAGCTTTCTTT. Its protein product is CAWSPSRGRWGMNTEAFF.

This clonotype was detected only a few times. V usage is TRBV6-6 and J usage is TRBJ2-7; TRBD2 matches at 9 bases. CDR1 is MNHNY, CDR2 SVGAGI, per germline (reference sequence). CDR3 size: 15 residues. The V and J ends lost 2 bases and 4 bases, in that order; junction bases with no gene match: 6. The CDR3 protein is CASSYRAGGPYEQYF. CDR3 nucleotides: TGTGCCAGCAGTTACAGGGCGGGAGGGCCTTACGAGCAGTACTTC.

This clonotype was seen just once. The V gene is TRBV12-3 or TRBV12-4, the J gene TRBJ2-3; 7 nucleotides agree with TRBD1. The CDR3 has 11 residues. Trimming removed 8 bases from V and 8 bases from J; junction bases left unmatched: 4. CDR3 sequence reads: CASGSGGTQYF. CDR3 DNA: TGTGCCAGCGGATCAGGGGGTACGCAGTATTTT.

This sequence joins TRBV19 and TRBJ2-3; TRBD2 aligns across 11 bases. V lost 5 bases and J lost 7; bases outside the gene matches: 8. From germline, CDR1 is LNHDA and CDR2 SQIVND (reference sequence). The CDR3 has 15 residues. In DNA form, the CDR3 reads TGTGCCAGTAGTGGTAGCGGGGGGGCACGAAATACGCAGTATTTT. Protein sequence: CASSGSGGARNTQYF.

V and J are TRBV28 and TRBJ2-4; a possible D gene is TRBD1 (6 bases). Germline V gene data show CDR1 as MDHEN and CDR2 as SYDVKM. Trimming removed 6 bases at V and 8 bases at J, with 14 bases between. This CDR3 has 13 amino acids. The CDR3 region has the DNA TGTGCCAGCAGGACGGGACATCTTGACATTCAGTACTTC. Protein sequence: CASRTGHLDIQYF.

The table lists this clonotype with many counts. This chain connects TRBV20-1 to TRBJ1-1; D not resolved. The CDR3 loop spans 13 amino acids. With 0 bases removed from V and 10 bases from J, the gap between germline ends came to 15 bases. Germline-derived CDR1 and CDR2 are DFQATT and SNEGSKA (reference sequence). The CDR3 nucleotides are TGCAGTGCTAGAGATTCGTCGTCCCTTGGAGCTTTCTTT. It translates to CSARDSSSLGAFF.

This clonotype was recorded many times. This chain joins TRBV15 and TRBJ2-2, with TRBD2 matching over 11 bases. CDR3 length: 16 residues. The trim removed 0 bases at V and 5 bases at J, leaving 2 bases unmatched. Germline assignment: CDR1 LNHNV and CDR2 YYDKDF (reference sequence). CDR3: CATSRDRLAGTGELFF. Here the CDR3 DNA reads TGTGCCACCAGCAGAGATAGACTAGCGGGGACCGGGGAGCTGTTTTTT.

At least ten counts were recorded for this clonotype. V usage is TRBV9 and J usage is TRBJ1-2; D remains unclear. Trimming removed 0 bases at V and 8 bases at J, with 14 bases between. Germline assignment: CDR1 SGDLS and CDR2 YYNGEE. CDR3 length: 14 residues. The CDR3 nucleotides are TGTGCCAGCAGCGTAGGGCTGAGGGAGAGCGGCTACACCTTC. This translates into CASSVGLRESGYTF.

At least ten counts were recorded for this clonotype. The gene calls are TRBV20-1 and TRBJ1-5, with D perhaps TRBD1 (6 bases). Looked up from germline, CDR1 is DFQATT and CDR2 is SNEGSKA (reference sequence). The CDR3 is 16 residues long. Trimming cost V 3 bases and J 2 bases, with 17 bases left between them. CDR3 coding DNA: TGCAGTGCTAGGAGGAGGGGGGCGCGTGGCAATCAGCCCCAGCATTTT. As protein: CSARRRGARGNQPQHF.

This chain links TRBV12-3 or TRBV12-4 with TRBJ2-5; D is tentatively TRBD1 or TRBD2 (6 bases each). The CDR3 runs to 14 residues. Trimming removed 8 bases at V and 7 bases at J, with 20 bases between. Here the CDR3 DNA reads TGTGCCAGCCGATGGGGACTCGAGGGGGGGACCCAGTACTTC. It translates to CASRWGLEGGTQYF.

This clonotype was detected many times. J is TRBJ1-1 and V is TRBV7-8, with D possibly TRBD1 on 5 matching bases. The CDR3 is 15 amino acids. Trimming took off 2 bases at V and 4 bases at J, with 14 bases between the two ends. The germline V gene encodes CDR1 SGHVS and CDR2 FQNEAQ. The CDR3 here is CASSLIQGRGTEAFF. The CDR3, as DNA: TGTGCCAGCAGCTTAATCCAGGGTCGGGGCACTGAAGCTTTCTTT.

The chain is built from TRBV4-1 and TRBJ1-1; unclear D gene. V was trimmed by 3 bases and J by 0 bases, leaving 5 bases between them. CDR1 is MGHRA and CDR2 is YSYEKL in the germline V gene. This CDR3 region has 13 residues. CDR3 bases: TGCGCCAGCAGCCACGACATGAACACTGAAGCTTTCTTT. Translating it yields CASSHDMNTEAFF.

This clonotype was detected many times. The chain's CDR3 is CASSLQGHYEQYF. The CDR3 DNA reads as TGTGCCAGCAGCTTGCAGGGGCATTACGAGCAGTACTTC. The chain is built from TRBV5-5 and TRBJ2-7; tentatively, D is TRBD1 (6 bases). The CDR3 covers 13 residues. V lost 1 base to trimming and J lost 4 bases, with 9 bases between them. The V gene's germline CDR1 is SGHKS and CDR2 YYEKEE (reference sequence).

This clonotype was counted ten times or more. This chain connects TRBV7-9 to TRBJ2-3; no reliable D call. From germline, CDR1 is SEHNR and CDR2 FQNEAQ (reference sequence). V was trimmed by 6 bases and J by 4 bases, leaving 8 bases between them. The CDR3 has 12 residues. CDR3 region: CASSFTPDTQYF. Here the CDR3 DNA reads TGTGCCAGCAGTTTTACACCAGATACGCAGTATTTT.

The sample holds many counts of this clonotype. The CDR3 region is CASSLSLAHEQYF. CDR3 nucleotide sequence: TGTGCCAGCAGTTTATCCCTAGCCCACGAGCAGTACTTC. This rearrangement joins TRBV12-3 or TRBV12-4 to TRBJ2-7; tentatively, D is TRBD2 (5 bases). The CDR3 sequence is 13 residues long. Trimming took 2 bases from V and 5 from J, leaving 10 bases between them.